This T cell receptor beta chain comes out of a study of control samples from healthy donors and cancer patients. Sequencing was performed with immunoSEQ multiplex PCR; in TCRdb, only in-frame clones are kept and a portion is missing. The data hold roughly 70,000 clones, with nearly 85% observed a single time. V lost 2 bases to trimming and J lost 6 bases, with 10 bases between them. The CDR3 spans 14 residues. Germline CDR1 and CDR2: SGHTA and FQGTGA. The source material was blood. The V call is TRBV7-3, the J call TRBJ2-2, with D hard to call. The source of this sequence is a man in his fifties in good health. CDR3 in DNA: TGTGCCAGCAGCTTAGGGCCTTACCCCGGGGAGCTGTTTTTT. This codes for CASSLGPYPGELFF.